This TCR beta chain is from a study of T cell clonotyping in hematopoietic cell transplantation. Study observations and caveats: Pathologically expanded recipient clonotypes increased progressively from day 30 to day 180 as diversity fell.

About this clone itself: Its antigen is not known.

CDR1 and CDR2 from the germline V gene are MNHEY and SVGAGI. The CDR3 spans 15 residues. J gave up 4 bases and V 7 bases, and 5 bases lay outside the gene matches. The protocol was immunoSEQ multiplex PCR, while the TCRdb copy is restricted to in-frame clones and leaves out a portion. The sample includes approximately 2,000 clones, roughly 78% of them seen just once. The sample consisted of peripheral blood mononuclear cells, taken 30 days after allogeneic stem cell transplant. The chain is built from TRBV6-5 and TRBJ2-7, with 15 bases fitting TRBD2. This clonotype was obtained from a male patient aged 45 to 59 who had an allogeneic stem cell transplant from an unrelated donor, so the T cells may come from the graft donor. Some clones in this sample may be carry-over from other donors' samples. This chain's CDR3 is CASKGLAGGIYEQYF. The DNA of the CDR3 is TGTGCCAGCAAGGGACTAGCGGGAGGTATTTACGAGCAGTACTTC.